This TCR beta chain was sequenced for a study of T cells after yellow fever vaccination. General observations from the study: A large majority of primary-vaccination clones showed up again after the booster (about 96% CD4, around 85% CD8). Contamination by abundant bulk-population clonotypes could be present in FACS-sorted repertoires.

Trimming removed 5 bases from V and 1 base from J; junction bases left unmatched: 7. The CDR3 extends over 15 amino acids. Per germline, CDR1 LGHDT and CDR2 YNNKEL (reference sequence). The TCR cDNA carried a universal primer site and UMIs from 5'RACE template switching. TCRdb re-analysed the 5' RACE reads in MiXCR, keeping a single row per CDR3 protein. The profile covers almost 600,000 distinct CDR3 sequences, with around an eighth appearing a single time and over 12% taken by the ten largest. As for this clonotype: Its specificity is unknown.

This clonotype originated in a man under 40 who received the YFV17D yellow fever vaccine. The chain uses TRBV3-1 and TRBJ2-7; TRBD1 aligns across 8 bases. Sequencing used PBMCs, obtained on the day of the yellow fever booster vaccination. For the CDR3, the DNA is TGTGCCAGCAGCTCCGTCGGGACAGGATCCTACGAGCAGTACTTC. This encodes CASSSVGTGSYEQYF.